Listed below are T cell receptor beta chains from one sample, sequenced in a study of cytomegalovirus exposure and HLA in healthy donors. Generated by immunoSEQ multiplex PCR, the TCRdb table keeps only in-frame clones and is missing some. The sample shows around 130,000 clones, approximately 79% of them seen only once. Input material: PBMCs. Receptors were obtained from a female donor in good health and CMV-seronegative. Each CDR3 is given with its conserved first and last residue. A D gene is named only where the DNA matches it firmly. Only part of the rows carry a size: once, few, many, or a class if the clone is expanded.

J,D,size,V,CDR3,DNA
TRBJ2-2,TRBD2,few,TRBV27,CASQGLSHTGELFF,TGTGCCAGTCAGGGACTAAGCCACACCGGGGAGCTGTTTTTT
TRBJ2-7,TRBD1,-,TRBV28,CASSLQGAQYF,TGTGCCAGCAGCCTACAGGGGGCGCAGTACTTC
TRBJ1-1,-,-,TRBV6-5,CASSSLAKNTEAFF,TGTGCCAGCAGTTCCTTAGCTAAGAACACTGAAGCTTTCTTT
TRBJ1-4,TRBD1,-,TRBV6-6,CASSSTSGTGPEKLFF,TGTGCCAGCAGTTCCACGTCCGGGACAGGGCCTGAAAAACTGTTTTTT
TRBJ2-7,-,-,TRBV7-9,CASSQSTAYEQYF,TGTGCCAGCAGCCAGTCTACAGCCTACGAGCAGTACTTC
TRBJ2-1,-,-,TRBV6-6,CASSYSANNEQFF,TGTGCCAGCAGTTACTCGGCAAACAATGAGCAGTTCTTC
TRBJ2-1,TRBD1,-,TRBV5-1,CASSTGTGEPLEQFF,TGCGCCAGCAGCACCGGGACAGGTGAGCCCTTGGAGCAGTTCTTC
TRBJ2-1,-,few,TRBV5-5,CASSPVGAPSSYNEQFF,TGTGCCAGCAGCCCGGTGGGGGCACCGAGCTCCTACAATGAGCAGTTCTTC
TRBJ2-7,TRBD1,-,TRBV29-1,CSVELRTGYEQYF,TGCAGCGTTGAACTCCGGACAGGGTACGAGCAGTACTTC
TRBJ2-7,-,-,TRBV11-1,CASSFVSSYEQYF,TGTGCCAGCAGCTTCGTCAGTTCCTACGAGCAGTACTTC
TRBJ1-5,-,-,TRBV6-5,CASSYLAGGNQPQHF,TGTGCCAGCAGTTACCTGGCAGGGGGCAATCAGCCCCAGCATTTT
TRBJ2-1,TRBD2,once,TRBV6-1,CASGAGGPYNEQFF,TGTGCCAGCGGCGCGGGAGGGCCCTACAATGAGCAGTTCTTC
TRBJ2-1,TRBD2,-,TRBV7-3,CASSLVGGGYNEQFF,TGTGCCAGCAGCTTGGTGGGCGGGGGCTACAATGAGCAGTTCTTC
TRBJ2-4,-,-,TRBV27,CASSPLAKNIQYF,TGTGCCAGCAGTCCTCTAGCCAAAAACATTCAGTACTTC
TRBJ2-1,-,-,TRBV23-1,CASSHPIQEVNGEQFF,TGCGCCAGCAGTCATCCGATCCAAGAGGTTAACGGTGAGCAGTTCTTC
TRBJ2-5,-,-,TRBV5-1,CASSLQDRETQYF,TGCGCCAGCAGCCTACAGGATCGCGAGACCCAGTACTTC
TRBJ1-5,-,-,TRBV28,CASSLTWGNQPQHF,TGTGCCAGCAGCTTGACATGGGGCAATCAGCCCCAGCATTTT
TRBJ2-7,TRBD1,few,TRBV19,CASSIPGQGRFEQYF,TGTGCCAGTAGTATTCCGGGACAGGGAAGGTTCGAGCAGTACTTC
TRBJ1-1,-,few,TRBV6-1,CASILGNTEAFF,TGTGCCAGCATCCTAGGGAACACTGAAGCTTTCTTT
TRBJ2-1,-,-,TRBV29-1,CSKTTPTYNEQFF,TGCAGCAAAACGACTCCCACCTACAATGAGCAGTTCTTC
TRBJ2-3,-,once,TRBV7-9,CASRSQADTQYF,TGTGCCAGCAGGTCACAGGCAGATACGCAGTATTTT
TRBJ2-6,-,-,TRBV28,CASSLRVSASSGANVLTF,TGTGCCAGCAGTTTGAGGGTTAGCGCGAGCTCTGGGGCCAACGTCCTGACTTTC
TRBJ1-5,-,-,TRBV7-9,CASSLVSGDRSNQPQHF,TGTGCCAGCAGCTTAGTATCGGGGGACCGTAGCAATCAGCCCCAGCATTTT
TRBJ1-1,TRBD1,-,TRBV25-1,CASSEWTGMDTEAFF,TGTGCCAGCAGTGAATGGACAGGGATGGACACTGAAGCTTTCTTT
TRBJ2-7,-,-,TRBV29-1,CSVETTGSSYEQYF,TGCAGCGTTGAAACGACAGGATCTTCCTACGAGCAGTACTTC
TRBJ2-3,TRBD2,once,TRBV5-1,CASSLFREGHRGGTDTQYF,TGCGCCAGCAGCTTGTTCCGGGAGGGCCATAGAGGAGGCACAGATACGCAGTATTTT
TRBJ2-2,TRBD1,-,TRBV5-1,CASSWGQTNTGELFF,TGCGCCAGCAGCTGGGGACAGACAAACACCGGGGAGCTGTTTTTT
TRBJ1-2,TRBD1,-,TRBV5-8,CASSYHRGGYTF,TGTGCCAGCAGCTATCACAGGGGCGGCTACACCTTC
TRBJ2-6,TRBD1,-,TRBV10-3,CAISSGAGGPSVLTF,TGTGCCATCAGCTCAGGGGCAGGGGGCCCCTCCGTCCTGACTTTC
TRBJ1-1,-,-,TRBV28,CASSPGGAGQTEAFF,TGTGCCAGCAGTCCCGGCGGCGCGGGCCAAACTGAAGCTTTCTTT
TRBJ2-7,-,few,TRBV5-1,CASSDGRSNEQYF,TGCGCCAGCAGCGATGGGCGTAGTAACGAGCAGTACTTC
TRBJ1-1,-,-,TRBV4-1,CASSQTRRQVYTEAFF,TGCGCCAGCAGCCAAACCAGGAGGCAGGTTTACACTGAAGCTTTCTTT
TRBJ1-1,TRBD1,-,TRBV2,CASSDDRGLFNTEAFF,TGTGCCAGCAGTGACGACAGGGGGCTTTTCAACACTGAAGCTTTCTTT
TRBJ2-1,-,-,TRBV7-3,CASSPIGGNEQFF,TGTGCCAGCAGCCCAATTGGGGGGAATGAGCAGTTCTTC
TRBJ2-7,-,-,TRBV28,CASRPDYLYEQYF,TGTGCCAGCAGACCGGACTACCTCTACGAGCAGTACTTC